This is a list of T cell receptor beta chains from one sample in a study of shared clonotypes between healthy human individuals. Profiling relied on immunoSEQ multiplex PCR, and the TCRdb table lists in-frame clones only, not all of them. The data contain about 1.5 million clones, around 95% of them singletons. The sequenced material came from naive CD4+ T cells sorted from blood. Source of these receptors: a man aged 30 to 45 in good health. Both conserved end residues are part of each CDR3. A D gene is named only where the DNA matches it firmly. For some rows the clone size is stated as once, few or many, or as a class when expanded; others skip it.

v_gene	d_gene	j_gene	abundance	CDR3aa	CDR3nt
TRBV30	TRBD1	TRBJ1-4	once	CAWSPGTGDQKLFF	TGTGCCTGGAGTCCTGGGACAGGGGACCAAAAACTGTTTTTT
TRBV6-1	-	TRBJ1-5	-	CASSPPGPSNQPQHF	TGTGCCAGCAGTCCCCCGGGACCTAGCAATCAGCCCCAGCATTTT
TRBV9	TRBD1	TRBJ2-7	-	CASNPGQGNYEQYF	TGTGCCAGCAATCCGGGACAGGGAAACTACGAGCAGTACTTC
TRBV2	-	TRBJ1-1	-	CASRAGGTEAFF	TGTGCCAGCAGAGCGGGGGGGACTGAAGCTTTCTTT
TRBV28	-	TRBJ1-2	-	CASSPARLNYGYTF	TGTGCCAGCAGTCCGGCAAGGTTGAACTATGGCTACACCTTC
TRBV5-1	-	TRBJ2-7	-	CASSLAEGGEQYF	TGCGCCAGCAGCTTGGCCGAGGGGGGAGAGCAGTACTTC
TRBV28	-	TRBJ2-7	-	CASSFLGVAGSSYEQYF	TGTGCCAGCAGTTTCCTCGGGGTGGCAGGGTCGTCCTACGAGCAGTACTTC
TRBV19	TRBD1	TRBJ2-3	-	CASSRDRGRTDTQYF	TGTGCCAGTAGTCGAGACAGGGGCCGAACAGATACGCAGTATTTT
TRBV10-3	-	TRBJ1-3	-	CASRQAHSGNTIYF	TGTGCCTCGCGACAGGCCCACTCTGGAAACACCATATATTTT
TRBV19	TRBD1	TRBJ2-7	once	CASSPQDRGANEQYF	TGTGCCAGTAGTCCACAGGACAGGGGGGCCAACGAGCAGTACTTC
TRBV7-9	TRBD1	TRBJ2-7	once	CASSLAPGTAYEQYF	TGTGCCAGCAGCTTAGCGCCCGGGACAGCCTACGAGCAGTACTTC
TRBV19	-	TRBJ2-5	-	CASSHRVVVRETQYF	TGTGCCAGTAGCCACAGGGTCGTAGTGAGGGAGACCCAGTACTTC
TRBV18	-	TRBJ2-5	-	CASSPPSKETQYF	TGTGCCAGCTCCCCCCCCTCAAAGGAGACCCAGTACTTC
TRBV28	TRBD2	TRBJ2-3	once	CASISSGSLSDTQYF	TGTGCCAGCATCTCTAGCGGGAGTTTGTCAGATACGCAGTATTTT
TRBV5-1	-	TRBJ1-3	once	CASSLGGTDTIYF	TGCGCCAGCAGCTTGGGCGGGACGGACACCATATATTTT
TRBV9	TRBD2	TRBJ2-3	-	CASSAGTRGDTQYF	TGTGCCAGCAGCGCTGGGACTAGAGGAGATACGCAGTATTTT
TRBV11-2	-	TRBJ2-1	-	CASSLLYSYNEQFF	TGTGCCAGCAGCTTACTCTACTCCTACAATGAGCAGTTCTTC
TRBV29-1	-	TRBJ2-7	-	CSVIRGNRYEQYF	TGCAGCGTTATTCGAGGGAATCGCTACGAGCAGTACTTC
TRBV7-6	TRBD1	TRBJ2-7	-	CASSSFGQGANEQYF	TGTGCCAGCAGTTCCTTTGGTCAGGGGGCAAACGAGCAGTACTTC
TRBV19	-	TRBJ1-1	-	CASRDIKGTEAFF	TGTGCCAGTAGGGACATAAAGGGCACTGAAGCTTTCTTT
TRBV5-4	-	TRBJ2-7	-	CASSIRNRAGEQYF	TGTGCCAGCAGCATCAGGAACCGGGCAGGCGAGCAGTACTTC
TRBV6-1	TRBD1	TRBJ2-7	-	CATITPGQGGNEQYF	TGTGCCACCATCACACCGGGACAGGGGGGGAACGAGCAGTACTTC
TRBV10-3	TRBD2	TRBJ2-7	-	CAISETSGSFEQYF	TGTGCCATCAGTGAGACTAGCGGGAGCTTCGAGCAGTACTTC
TRBV28	-	TRBJ1-1	-	CAGGWGNTEAFF	TGTGCCGGGGGTTGGGGTAACACTGAAGCTTTCTTT
TRBV29-1	-	TRBJ1-4	-	CGGDSGEKLFF	TGCGGAGGTGATTCGGGTGAAAAACTGTTTTTT
TRBV7-6	TRBD2	TRBJ2-2	-	CASSLAGLAVNTGELFF	TGTGCCAGCAGCTTAGCGGGACTAGCGGTTAACACCGGGGAGCTGTTTTTT
TRBV11-3	TRBD1	TRBJ2-7	once	CASSLGQGVGEQYF	TGTGCCAGCAGCTTGGGACAGGGGGTGGGCGAGCAGTACTTC
TRBV10-1	TRBD1	TRBJ2-7	-	CASSPDRARTYEQYF	TGCGCCAGCAGTCCGGACAGGGCGAGGACCTACGAGCAGTACTTC
TRBV29-1	-	TRBJ2-5	once	CSVEEYGGTETQYF	TGCAGCGTTGAAGAATATGGGGGAACGGAGACCCAGTACTTC
TRBV14	TRBD1	TRBJ2-7	-	CASSQAGTGYEQYF	TGTGCCAGCAGCCAAGCCGGGACAGGCTACGAGCAGTACTTC
TRBV11-2	-	TRBJ2-5	once	CASSTVGGVETQYF	TGTGCCAGCAGCACCGTGGGGGGAGTCGAGACCCAGTACTTC
TRBV28	TRBD2	TRBJ2-5	-	CASSPTSGRVETQYF	TGTGCCAGCAGCCCGACTAGCGGGAGAGTAGAGACCCAGTACTTC
TRBV19	TRBD1	TRBJ2-3	-	CASSRDRATDTQYF	TGTGCCAGTAGTCGGGACAGAGCCACAGATACGCAGTATTTT
TRBV6-6	-	TRBJ2-7	-	CASSYSSGLSYEQYF	TGTGCCAGCAGTTACTCGAGCGGGCTCTCCTACGAGCAGTACTTC
TRBV6-6	-	TRBJ1-5	-	CASSTRRADQPQHF	TGTGCCAGCAGTACCCGTCGGGCCGATCAGCCCCAGCATTTT
TRBV7-2	-	TRBJ2-3	-	CASSQADTQYF	TGTGCCAGCAGCCAAGCAGATACGCAGTATTTT
TRBV19	-	TRBJ2-7	-	CATADFSYEQYF	TGTGCCACCGCAGATTTCTCCTACGAGCAGTACTTC
TRBV6-6	TRBD1	TRBJ2-2	-	CASSRQGNTGELFF	TGTGCCAGCAGCCGACAGGGTAACACCGGGGAGCTGTTTTTT
TRBV7-9	TRBD2	TRBJ2-7	-	CASSEKLGGIGEQYF	TGTGCCAGCAGCGAGAAATTGGGAGGGATAGGCGAGCAGTACTTC
TRBV5-1	-	TRBJ1-1	once	CASSLGRNEAFF	TGCGCCAGCAGCTTGGGGAGGAATGAAGCTTTCTTT
TRBV10-3	TRBD2	TRBJ2-3	-	CAIRPSGTGTDTQYF	TGTGCCATCAGGCCCAGCGGGACTGGGACAGATACGCAGTATTTT
TRBV7-8	-	TRBJ2-7	-	CASSLAGPEQYF	TGTGCCAGCAGCTTAGCGGGACCCGAGCAGTACTTC
TRBV7-9	-	TRBJ2-7	-	CASSFAGYEQYF	TGTGCCAGCAGCTTTGCGGGCTACGAGCAGTACTTC
TRBV5-1	-	TRBJ1-2	-	CASMGVGYGYTF	TGCGCCAGCATGGGGGTAGGCTATGGCTACACCTTC
TRBV7-2	-	TRBJ2-3	-	CASSLARWSGTDTQYF	TGTGCCAGCAGCTTAGCAAGGTGGTCGGGCACAGATACGCAGTATTTT
TRBV5-8	-	TRBJ2-7	-	CASGGRGATYEQYF	TGTGCCAGCGGCGGGCGGGGCGCAACCTACGAGCAGTACTTC
TRBV25-1	-	TRBJ1-1	-	CASRKLGNTEAFF	TGTGCCAGCAGAAAGCTAGGGAACACTGAAGCTTTCTTT
TRBV19	-	TRBJ2-7	-	CASSRSSASESYEQYF	TGTGCCAGTAGTAGATCTTCGGCTAGCGAGTCCTACGAGCAGTACTTC
TRBV5-8	-	TRBJ2-5	-	CASSRVTGGKETQYF	TGTGCCAGCAGCCGGGTGACAGGAGGAAAAGAGACCCAGTACTTC
TRBV10-2	-	TRBJ2-2	-	CASSEQATGELFF	TGCGCCAGCAGTGAACAGGCCACCGGGGAGCTGTTTTTT
TRBV7-2	-	TRBJ2-1	-	CASSPSPGHYNEQFF	TGTGCCAGCAGCCCGAGCCCAGGGCACTACAATGAGCAGTTCTTC
TRBV29-1	-	TRBJ1-2	-	CSVESSTGWGYGYTF	TGCAGCGTTGAGTCCTCGACAGGTTGGGGGTATGGCTACACCTTC
TRBV10-3	TRBD1	TRBJ2-7	once	CAISRSGTGEEQYF	TGTGCCATCAGTCGGTCCGGGACAGGGGAGGAGCAGTACTTC